A single sample gave rise to the 5 T cell receptor beta chains below, sequenced in a study of shared clonotypes between healthy human individuals. Produced via immunoSEQ multiplex PCR; TCRdb's table is partial and in-frame only. The sample includes roughly 2.5 million clones, about 92% of them seen just once. Material for sequencing was naive CD4+ T cells sorted from blood. The subset here: CD45RA+ positively selected. The receptors originated from a man younger than 35 in good health.

This sequence joins TRBV5-8 and TRBJ2-2; the D is unclear. The V gene lost 0 bases and the J gene lost 2 bases, with 11 bases spanning the gap. Germline-derived CDR1 and CDR2 are SGHTS and YDEGEE. The CDR3 spans 16 residues. CDR3 loop: CASSLAWNLNTGELFF. In DNA, the CDR3 is TGTGCCAGCAGCTTGGCTTGGAATCTTAACACCGGGGAGCTGTTTTTT.

A remark on this clone: The sample carries other DNA sequences with the same CDR3. V and J are TRBV29-1 and TRBJ1-4, with a tentative D call TRBD1 (6 bases). The V gene lost 4 bases and the J gene lost 3 bases, with 6 bases spanning the gap. The germline CDR1 and CDR2 sequences are SQVTM and ANQGSEA. This CDR3 has 12 amino acids. CDR3: CSVAGANEKLFF. The DNA of the CDR3 is TGCAGCGTTGCAGGGGCTAATGAAAAACTGTTTTTT. Based on the CDR3 plus reference TRBV29-1 and TRBJ1-4, the full variable domain is SAVISQKPSRDICQRGTSLTIQCQVDSQVTMMFWYRQQPGQSLTLIATANQGSEATYESGFVIDKFPISRPNLTFSTLTVSNMSPEDSSIYLCSVAGANEKLFFGSGTQLSVL.

In the case of this clone: Other DNA sequences in this specimen translate into the identical CDR3. The chain combines TRBV18 with TRBJ1-1; D is perhaps TRBD1 (6 bases). The V gene lost 6 bases and the J gene lost 0 bases, with 17 bases spanning the gap. This CDR3 has 16 residues. Germline lookup yields CDR1 KGHSH and CDR2 LQKENI. CDR3 in amino acids: CASSPWTATLNTEAFF. The DNA for the CDR3 is TGTGCCAGCTCGCCATGGACAGCCACCCTGAACACTGAAGCTTTCTTT.

The CDR3 DNA sequence: TGTGCCAGCTCAGCGGGAGGGAATCCAGATACGCAGTATTTT. Its translation: CASSAGGNPDTQYF. The chain carries TRBV18 and TRBJ2-3; 9 nucleotides line up with TRBD2. Germline loops: CDR1 KGHSH, CDR2 LQKENI. Germline trimming cut 5 bases from V and 4 bases from J; bases unmatched to any gene: 4. This CDR3 is 14 amino acids long. The full variable domain, rest sourced from reference TRBV18 and TRBJ2-3, is NAGVMQNPRHLVRRRGQEARLRCSPMKGHSHVYWYRQLPEEGLKFMVYLQKENIIDESGMPKERFSAEFPKEGPSILRIQQVVRGDSAAYFCASSAGGNPDTQYFGPGTRLTVL.

The chain is built from TRBV5-1 and TRBJ2-3; 10 bases fit TRBD1. This CDR3 is built from 15 residues. V lost 2 bases, J lost 4 bases, and 4 bases stayed unmatched. Germline lookup yields CDR1 SGHRS and CDR2 YFSETQ. The chain's CDR3 is CASSFPTGGPDTQYF. The CDR3, as DNA: TGCGCCAGCAGCTTCCCGACAGGGGGCCCAGATACGCAGTATTTT.